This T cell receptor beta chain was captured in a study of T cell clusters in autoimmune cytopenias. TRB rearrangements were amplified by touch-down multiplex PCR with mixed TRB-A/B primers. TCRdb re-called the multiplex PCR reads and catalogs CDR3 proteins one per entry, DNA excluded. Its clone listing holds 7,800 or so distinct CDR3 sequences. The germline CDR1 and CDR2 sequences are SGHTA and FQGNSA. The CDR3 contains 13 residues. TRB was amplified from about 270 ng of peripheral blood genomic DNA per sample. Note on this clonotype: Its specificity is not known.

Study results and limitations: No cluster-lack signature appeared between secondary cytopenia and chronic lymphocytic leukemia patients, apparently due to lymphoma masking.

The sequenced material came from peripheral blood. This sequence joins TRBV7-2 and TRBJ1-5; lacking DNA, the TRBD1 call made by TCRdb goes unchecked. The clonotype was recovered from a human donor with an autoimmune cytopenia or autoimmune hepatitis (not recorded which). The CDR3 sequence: CASSLTGVEPQHF.